This T cell receptor beta chain originates from a study of OX40 agonist ivuxolimab in advanced cancers. As for the study in general: Among those enrolled, mean age was 60 years (range 23 to 79) and 75% to 85% were male. Of the patients, three showed partial responses, one with hepatocellular carcinoma and two with cutaneous melanoma. Overall study findings and caveats: Nonresponders included some who also had low normalized T-cell clonal expansion.

The data were produced by immunoSEQ multiplex PCR, yet TCRdb's version contains in-frame clones alone and is incomplete. In the table there are around 30,000 clones, around nine tenths of which are singletons. Excluded were patients having autoimmune disease history or systemic immunosuppression. Note on this clone: What it binds is not known.

Losses at the gene ends were 2 bases for V and 6 bases for J; bases not matched to a gene: 13. The CDR3 contains 17 residues. Germline-derived CDR1 and CDR2 are SGHRS and YFSETQ. The receptor comes from an adult with an advanced solid tumor such as melanoma, head and neck, liver or kidney cancer. The V gene is TRBV5-1, the J gene TRBJ2-3, with TRBD2 identical over 9 bases. The sequences come from CD4+ or CD8+ T cells sorted from blood, collected in a trial of the OX40 agonist ivuxolimab. Here the CDR3 DNA reads TGCGCCAGCAGCTTAGAGTCTAGCGGGACCCGGTATGATACGCAGTATTTT. Its protein is CASSLESSGTRYDTQYF.